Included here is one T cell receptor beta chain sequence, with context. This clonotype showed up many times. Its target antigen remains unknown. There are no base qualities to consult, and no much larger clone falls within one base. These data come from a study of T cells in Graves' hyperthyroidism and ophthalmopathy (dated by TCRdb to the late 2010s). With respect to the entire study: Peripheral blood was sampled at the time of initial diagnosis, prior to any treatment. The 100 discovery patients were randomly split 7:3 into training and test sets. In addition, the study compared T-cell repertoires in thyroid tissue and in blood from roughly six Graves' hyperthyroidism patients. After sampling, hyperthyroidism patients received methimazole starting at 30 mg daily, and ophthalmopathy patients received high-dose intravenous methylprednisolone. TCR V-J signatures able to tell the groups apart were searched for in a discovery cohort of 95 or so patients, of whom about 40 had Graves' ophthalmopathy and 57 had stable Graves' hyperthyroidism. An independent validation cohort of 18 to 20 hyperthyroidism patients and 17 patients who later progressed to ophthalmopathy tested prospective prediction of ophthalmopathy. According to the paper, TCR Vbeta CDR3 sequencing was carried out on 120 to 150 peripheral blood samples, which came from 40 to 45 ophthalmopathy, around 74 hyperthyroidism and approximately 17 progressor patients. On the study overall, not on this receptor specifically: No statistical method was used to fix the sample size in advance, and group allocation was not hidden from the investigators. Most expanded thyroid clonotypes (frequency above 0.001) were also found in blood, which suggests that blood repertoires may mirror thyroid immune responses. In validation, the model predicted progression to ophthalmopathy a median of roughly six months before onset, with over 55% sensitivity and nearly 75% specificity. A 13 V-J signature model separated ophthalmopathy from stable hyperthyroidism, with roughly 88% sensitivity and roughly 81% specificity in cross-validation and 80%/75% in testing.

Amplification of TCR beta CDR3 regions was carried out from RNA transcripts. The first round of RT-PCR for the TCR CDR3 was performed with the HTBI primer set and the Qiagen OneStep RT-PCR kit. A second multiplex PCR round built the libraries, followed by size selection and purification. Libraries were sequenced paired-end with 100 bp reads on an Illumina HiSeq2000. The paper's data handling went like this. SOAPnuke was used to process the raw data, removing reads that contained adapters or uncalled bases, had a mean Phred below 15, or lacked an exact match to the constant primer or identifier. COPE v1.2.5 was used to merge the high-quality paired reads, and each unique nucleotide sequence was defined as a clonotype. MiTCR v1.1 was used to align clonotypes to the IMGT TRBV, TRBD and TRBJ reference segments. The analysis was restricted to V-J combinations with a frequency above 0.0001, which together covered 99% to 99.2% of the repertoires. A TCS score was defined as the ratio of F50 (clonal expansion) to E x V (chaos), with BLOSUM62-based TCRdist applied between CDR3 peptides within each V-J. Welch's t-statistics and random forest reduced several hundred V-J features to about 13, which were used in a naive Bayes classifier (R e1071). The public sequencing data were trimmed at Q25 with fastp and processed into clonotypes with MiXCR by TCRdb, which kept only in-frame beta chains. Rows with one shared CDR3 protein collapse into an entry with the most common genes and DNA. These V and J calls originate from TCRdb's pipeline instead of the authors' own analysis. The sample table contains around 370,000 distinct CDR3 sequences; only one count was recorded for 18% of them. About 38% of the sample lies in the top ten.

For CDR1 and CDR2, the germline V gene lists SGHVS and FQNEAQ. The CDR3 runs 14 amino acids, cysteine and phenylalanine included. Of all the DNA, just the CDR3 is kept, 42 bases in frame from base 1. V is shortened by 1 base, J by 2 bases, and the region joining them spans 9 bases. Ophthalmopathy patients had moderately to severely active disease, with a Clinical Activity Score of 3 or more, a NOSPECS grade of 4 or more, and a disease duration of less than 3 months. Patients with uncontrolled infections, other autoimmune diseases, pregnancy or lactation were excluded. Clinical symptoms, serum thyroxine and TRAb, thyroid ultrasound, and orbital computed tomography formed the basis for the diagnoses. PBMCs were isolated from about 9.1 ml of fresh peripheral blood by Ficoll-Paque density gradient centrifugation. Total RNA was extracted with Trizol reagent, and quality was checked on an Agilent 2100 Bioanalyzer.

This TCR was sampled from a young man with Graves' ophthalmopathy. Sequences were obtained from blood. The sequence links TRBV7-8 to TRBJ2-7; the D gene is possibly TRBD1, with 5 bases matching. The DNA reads TGTGCCAGCAGCTTAGGGTACAGGACCTACGAGCAGTACTTC. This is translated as CASSLGYRTYEQYF.